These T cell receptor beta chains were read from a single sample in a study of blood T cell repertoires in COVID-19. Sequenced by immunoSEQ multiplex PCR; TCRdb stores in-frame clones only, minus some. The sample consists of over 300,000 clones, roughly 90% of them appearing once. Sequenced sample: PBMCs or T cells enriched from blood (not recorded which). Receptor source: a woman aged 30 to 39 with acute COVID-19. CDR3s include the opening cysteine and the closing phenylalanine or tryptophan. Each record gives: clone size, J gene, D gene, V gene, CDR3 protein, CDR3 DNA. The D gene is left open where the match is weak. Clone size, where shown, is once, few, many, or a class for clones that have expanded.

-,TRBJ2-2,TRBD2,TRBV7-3,CASSYLAGGRNTGELFF,TGTGCCAGCAGCTATTTAGCGGGGGGCAGGAACACCGGGGAGCTGTTTTTT
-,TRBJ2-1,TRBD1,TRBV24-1,CATSHQGAEQFF,TGTGCCACCAGTCACCAGGGGGCCGAGCAGTTCTTC
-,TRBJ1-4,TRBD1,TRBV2,CASSETGVANEKLFF,TGTGCCAGCAGTGAGACAGGGGTGGCTAATGAAAAACTGTTTTTT
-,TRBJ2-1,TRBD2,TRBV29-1,CSVAGTSGEGYNEQFF,TGCAGCGTCGCCGGGACTAGCGGAGAAGGTTATAATGAGCAGTTCTTC
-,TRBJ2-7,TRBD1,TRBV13,CASSIRTGFREQYF,TGTGCCAGCAGCATACGGACAGGGTTTCGGGAGCAGTACTTC
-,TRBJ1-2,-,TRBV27,CASSSDSYGYTF,TGTGCCAGCAGTTCGGACAGCTATGGCTACACCTTC
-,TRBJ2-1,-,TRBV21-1,CASVTLAGVYNEQFF,TGTGCCAGCGTCACTCTAGCGGGGGTCTACAATGAGCAGTTCTTC
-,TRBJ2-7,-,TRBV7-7,CASSLHGGSSYEQYF,TGTGCCAGCAGCTTACATGGCGGTAGCTCCTACGAGCAGTACTTC
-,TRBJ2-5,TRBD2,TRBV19,CASSIEGPTSEQETQYF,TGTGCCAGTAGTATAGAGGGTCCGACTAGCGAACAAGAGACCCAGTACTTC
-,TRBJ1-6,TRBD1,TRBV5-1,CASSAGDRESSPLHF,TGCGCCAGCAGCGCCGGGGACAGGGAGAGCTCACCCCTCCACTTT
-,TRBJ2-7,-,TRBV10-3,CAISAGNSYEQYF,TGTGCCATCAGTGCAGGGAATTCCTACGAGCAGTACTTC
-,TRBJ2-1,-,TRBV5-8,CASSLAVRRDEQFF,TGTGCCAGCAGCTTGGCGGTGAGGCGGGATGAGCAGTTCTTC
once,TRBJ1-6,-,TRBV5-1,CASSLGGIDYSPLHF,TGCGCCAGCAGCTTGGGCGGAATTGATTATTCACCCCTCCACTTT
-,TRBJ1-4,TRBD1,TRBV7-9,CASSTTGATNEKLFF,TGTGCCAGCAGCACTACAGGGGCAACTAATGAAAAACTGTTTTTT
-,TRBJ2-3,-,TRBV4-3,CASSQDAHFTDTQYF,TGCGCCAGCAGCCAAGACGCCCACTTCACAGATACGCAGTATTTT
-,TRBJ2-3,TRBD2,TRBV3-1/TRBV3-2,CASSPRAGGDSQYF,TGTGCCAGCAGCCCGCGAGCGGGGGGCGATTCGCAGTATTTT
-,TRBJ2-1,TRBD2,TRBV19,CASSRLAGGSSYNEQFF,TGTGCCAGTAGCCGGCTAGCGGGGGGGAGCTCCTACAATGAGCAGTTCTTC
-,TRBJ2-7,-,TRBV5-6,CASSSGLATYEQYF,TGTGCCAGCAGCTCGGGGTTGGCTACCTACGAGCAGTACTTC
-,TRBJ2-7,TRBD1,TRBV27,CASSQWTGGPSPTREQYF,TGTGCCAGCAGTCAATGGACAGGGGGACCTTCACCTACGAGGGAGCAGTACTTC
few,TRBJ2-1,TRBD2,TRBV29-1,CSVEFGSGGNEQFF,TGCAGCGTTGAATTCGGGAGCGGGGGCAATGAGCAGTTCTTC
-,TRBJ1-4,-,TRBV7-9,CASSLSTREINEKLFF,TGTGCCAGCAGCTTATCGACGCGGGAGATTAATGAAAAACTGTTTTTT
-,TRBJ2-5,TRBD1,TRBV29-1,CSVKQGAGETQYF,TGCAGCGTTAAACAGGGGGCCGGCGAGACCCAGTACTTC
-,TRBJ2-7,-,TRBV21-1,CASSKTLYPYEQYF,TGTGCCAGCAGCAAAACATTATACCCCTACGAGCAGTACTTC
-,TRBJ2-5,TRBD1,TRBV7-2,CASSLARGDRGRRIETQYF,TGTGCCAGCAGCTTAGCGCGGGGGGACAGGGGTCGGCGGATTGAGACCCAGTACTTC
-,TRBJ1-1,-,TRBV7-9,CASSSQGPTEAFF,TGTGCCAGCAGCTCACAGGGCCCAACTGAAGCTTTCTTT
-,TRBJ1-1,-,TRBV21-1,CASSQQGADTEAFF,TGTGCCAGCAGCCAACAGGGGGCCGACACTGAAGCTTTCTTT
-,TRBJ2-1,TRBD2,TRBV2,CASAPGGVYNEQFF,TGTGCCAGCGCTCCTGGGGGGGTCTACAATGAGCAGTTCTTC
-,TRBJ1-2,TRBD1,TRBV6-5,CASGDHGQGGYTF,TGTGCCAGCGGGGATCATGGACAGGGTGGCTACACCTTC
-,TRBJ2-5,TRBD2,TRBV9,CASSVTGGLETQYF,TGTGCCAGCAGCGTTACGGGGGGTTTAGAGACCCAGTACTTC
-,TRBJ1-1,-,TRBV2,CASSREEDTEAFF,TGTGCCAGCTCCAGGGAAGAAGACACTGAAGCTTTCTTT
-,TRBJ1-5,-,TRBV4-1,CASSQDLAGVTQPQHF,TGCGCCAGCAGCCAAGATCTGGCAGGGGTGACTCAGCCCCAGCATTTT
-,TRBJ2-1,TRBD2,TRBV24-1,CATSDSSGGGTRQQFF,TGTGCCACCAGTGACTCTAGCGGGGGTGGTACAAGACAGCAGTTCTTC
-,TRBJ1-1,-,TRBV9,CASSVADMNTEAFF,TGTGCCAGCAGCGTAGCAGACATGAACACTGAAGCTTTCTTT
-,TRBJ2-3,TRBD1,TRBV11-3,CASSPRQGGGTDTQYF,TGTGCCAGCAGCCCACGACAGGGGGGCGGCACAGATACGCAGTATTTT
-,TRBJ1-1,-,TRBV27,CAKGGRVGTEAFF,TGTGCCAAAGGTGGCAGGGTAGGCACTGAAGCTTTCTTT
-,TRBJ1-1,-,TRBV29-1,CSVETENTEAFF,TGCAGCGTTGAAACTGAGAACACTGAAGCTTTCTTT
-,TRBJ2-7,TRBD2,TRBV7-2,CASSFASSTSDRPYEQYF,TGTGCCAGCAGCTTCGCCTCCTCTACTAGCGACAGACCCTACGAGCAGTACTTC
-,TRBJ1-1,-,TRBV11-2,CASSLTQGRTTEAFF,TGTGCCAGCAGCTTAACACAGGGTCGTACCACTGAAGCTTTCTTT
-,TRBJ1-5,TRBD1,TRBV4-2,CASSQETDRGRQPQHF,TGTGCCAGCAGCCAAGAAACGGACAGGGGACGGCAGCCCCAGCATTTT
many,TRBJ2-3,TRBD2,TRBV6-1,CASSETSGGADTQYF,TGTGCCAGCAGTGAGACTAGCGGGGGGGCAGATACGCAGTATTTT